This TCR beta chain was documented in a study of T cell clonotyping in hematopoietic cell transplantation (dated by TCRdb to about 2021). In terms of the full investigation: In the study, some 140 blood samples were gathered from 35 consecutive transplant recipients and their related donors. Recruitment of patients was conducted between 2015 and early 2017, and follow-up was continued until September 2020 or death.

TCR beta CDR3 regions were amplified from genomic DNA with the immunoSEQ assay, a bias-controlled multiplex PCR using V- and J-specific primers. A proprietary barcode and Illumina adapter sequences were added to the CDR3 amplicons in a second PCR step. An Illumina MiSeq instrument was used to sequence the CDR3 libraries. The authors' analysis ran thus. Export and quality control were performed with immunoSEQ Analyzer 3.0, and downstream analyses were performed with R Bioconductor and Immunarch. Repertoire metrics were calculated using only productive rearrangements within the normalized downsampled data set. Pathologically expanded clonotypes were defined as those larger than 5 templates in the normalized cohort. The Inverse Simpson Index served as the measure of repertoire diversity. To capture all clonotypes, the CMV-specificity analyses were run on the non-normalized data set. Drawn from immuneACCESS, this table holds only the in-frame rearrangements with V and J called that TCRdb kept. Clones are partly lost; checked studies trace under half to an unresolved V gene and leave the rest unexplained. V and J calls and clone size are those listed in that table; D and trimming were worked out from the DNA. In all, the sample holds 15,000 to 20,000 clones, and about 83% of those were seen once. The ten top clones hold roughly 4.2% of the sample.

This specimen's time point label, interpreted: 100 days after allo-HCT. Blood from recipients was drawn roughly 28 days before transplant, then again at days 30, 100 and 180 after transplant. Nuclei Lysis Solution was used to extract genomic DNA from fresh or cryopreserved unfractionated peripheral blood mononuclear cells. On this clone: Its binding antigen is unknown. The record has no base qualities; no much larger clone is one base away.

What the authors observed across the whole study: Only a small fraction of recipient repertoires overlapped donor repertoires, with over 95% appearing de novo at the given depth. Recipient TCR diversity fell after transplant, with pathologically expanded clonotypes rising progressively from day 30 to day 180. Broader posttransplant TCR repertoire diversity was predicted by donor and pretransplant recipient Inverse Simpson Index values. Sample size was limited, and cells were not sorted, so CD4 and CD8 repertoire contributions could not be separated.

The material sequenced was PBMCs, taken 100 days after allogeneic stem cell transplant. The TCR comes from a male patient over 55 who had an allogeneic stem cell transplant from a related donor, so the T cells may come from the graft donor. Some clones in this sample may be carry-over from other donors' samples.

The CDR3 has the sequence CASGQALFFNYGYTF. The DNA is as follows: TGTGCCAGTGGACAGGCACTCTTTTTTAACTATGGCTACACCTTC. The chain is encoded by TRBV19 joined to TRBJ1-2; 7 of the junction bases match TRBD1. At the junction V is shortened by 8 bases and J by 1 base; bases outside the gene matches: 10. Taken from the germline V gene (reference sequence), the CDR1 and CDR2 loops are LNHDA and SQIVND. The CDR3 spans 15 residues, from the cysteine through the phenylalanine. Only the CDR3 portion is preserved as DNA: 45 bases, with reading frame beginning at the first base.